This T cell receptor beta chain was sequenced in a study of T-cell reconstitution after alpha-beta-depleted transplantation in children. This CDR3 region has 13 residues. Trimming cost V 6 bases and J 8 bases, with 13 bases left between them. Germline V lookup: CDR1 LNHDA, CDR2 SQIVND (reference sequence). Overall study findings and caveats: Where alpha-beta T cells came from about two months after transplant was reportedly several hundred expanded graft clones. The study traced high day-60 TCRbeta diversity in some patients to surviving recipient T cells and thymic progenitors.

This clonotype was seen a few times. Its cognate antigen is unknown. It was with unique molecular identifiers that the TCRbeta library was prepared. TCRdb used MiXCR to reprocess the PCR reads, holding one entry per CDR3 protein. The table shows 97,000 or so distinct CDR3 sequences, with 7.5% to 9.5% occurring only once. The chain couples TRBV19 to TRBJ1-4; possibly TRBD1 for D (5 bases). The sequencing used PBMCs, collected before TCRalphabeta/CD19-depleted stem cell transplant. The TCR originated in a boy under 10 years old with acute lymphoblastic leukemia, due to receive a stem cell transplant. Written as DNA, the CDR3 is TGTGCCAGTAGAGAAGGGGCTCAGGAAAAACTGTTTTTT. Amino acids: CASREGAQEKLFF.